Listed below are T cell receptor beta chains from one sample, sequenced in a study of CD8+ T cells in alopecia areata. TCRdb keeps only in-frame clones here, not all; method: immunoSEQ multiplex PCR. This table has approximately 210,000 clones, 45% to 75% appearing once. Source: CD4+ T cells sorted from blood, taken at week 4, from a patient treated with tofacitinib. The origin of the receptors is a human donor with alopecia areata. Both conserved end residues are part of each CDR3. Each record gives: D gene, J gene, clone size, V gene, CDR3 protein, CDR3 DNA. D genes are given only for firm matches. Only some rows state a clone size, as once, few, many or a class for expanded clones.

TRBD1 | TRBJ1-2 | - | TRBV29-1 | CSAGTANYGYTF | TGCAGTGCCGGGACAGCTAACTATGGCTACACCTTC
TRBD2 | TRBJ2-1 | once | TRBV9 | CASSERLAASYNEQFF | TGTGCCAGCAGCGAACGACTAGCGGCCTCCTACAATGAGCAGTTCTTC
TRBD1 | TRBJ1-2 | - | TRBV28 | CASSRPGGYWESYTF | TGTGCCAGCAGTCGTCCAGGGGGCTACTGGGAGAGCTACACCTTC
- | TRBJ1-2 | - | TRBV5-1 | CATATQPNYGYTF | TGCGCCACCGCGACCCAACCTAACTATGGCTACACCTTC
- | TRBJ2-1 | - | TRBV14 | CASSQADEQFF | TGTGCCAGCAGCCAAGCTGATGAGCAGTTCTTC
TRBD1 | TRBJ1-2 | - | TRBV29-1 | CSVAGQAGGYTF | TGCAGCGTTGCCGGACAGGCGGGGGGCTACACCTTC
TRBD1 | TRBJ1-6 | - | TRBV5-4 | CASSFGQGNSPLHF | TGTGCCAGCAGCTTCGGACAGGGGAATTCACCCCTCCACTTT
TRBD1 | TRBJ2-7 | once | TRBV25-1 | CASSAPAGTGSYEQYF | TGTGCCAGCAGCGCCCCGGCCGGGACAGGGTCCTACGAGCAGTACTTC
- | TRBJ1-6 | few | TRBV7-2 | CASSSPGTRSPLHF | TGTGCCAGCAGCTCCCCAGGGACGAGGTCACCCCTCCACTTT
- | TRBJ2-2 | - | TRBV18 | CASSPGRRSTGELFF | TGTGCCAGCTCACCGGGACGTCGATCCACCGGGGAGCTGTTTTTT
- | TRBJ2-5 | once | TRBV18 | CASSPTGAETQYF | TGTGCCAGCTCACCAACTGGGGCGGAGACCCAGTACTTC
- | TRBJ1-5 | few | TRBV19 | CASSILPGGNQPQHF | TGTGCCAGTAGTATCCTACCGGGAGGCAATCAGCCCCAGCATTTT
TRBD1 | TRBJ1-2 | - | TRBV7-9 | CASSYRAGQGDGYTF | TGTGCCAGCAGCTACCGGGCCGGACAGGGAGATGGCTACACCTTC
- | TRBJ2-3 | - | TRBV29-1 | CSVEGREWFADTQYF | TGCAGCGTTGAAGGCAGGGAGTGGTTCGCAGATACGCAGTATTTT
TRBD1 | TRBJ2-7 | - | TRBV29-1 | CSVTPGTGSYEQYF | TGCAGCGTGACCCCCGGGACAGGATCCTACGAGCAGTACTTC
TRBD1 | TRBJ2-2 | - | TRBV30 | CAWSGDRDGGELFF | TGTGCCTGGAGTGGTGACAGGGACGGCGGGGAGCTGTTTTTT
TRBD1 | TRBJ1-2 | few | TRBV2 | CASTWDREGGYTF | TGTGCCAGCACTTGGGACAGGGAAGGAGGCTACACCTTC
- | TRBJ1-1 | - | TRBV29-1 | CSVDRGMNTEAFF | TGCAGCGTTGATCGTGGAATGAACACTGAAGCTTTCTTT
TRBD1 | TRBJ2-3 | - | TRBV29-1 | CSVAHRDRGADTQYF | TGCAGCGTCGCACACCGGGACAGGGGAGCAGATACGCAGTATTTT
- | TRBJ1-4 | - | TRBV27 | CASTGTGEKLFF | TGTGCCAGCACCGGGACTGGGGAAAAACTGTTTTTT
- | TRBJ1-3 | - | TRBV28 | CASSSPTGARNTIYF | TGTGCCAGCAGTTCCCCGACAGGCGCCAGAAACACCATATATTTT
TRBD1 | TRBJ2-2 | few | TRBV5-4 | CATYRGSNTGELFF | TGTGCCACATACAGGGGATCGAACACCGGGGAGCTGTTTTTT
TRBD2 | TRBJ2-5 | - | TRBV2 | CASRHSGGPKETQYF | TGTGCCAGCAGACATAGCGGGGGACCTAAAGAGACCCAGTACTTC
TRBD2 | TRBJ2-5 | few | TRBV28 | CATKAGGWYQETQYF | TGTGCCACAAAGGCGGGAGGATGGTACCAAGAGACCCAGTACTTC
TRBD1 | TRBJ2-7 | once | TRBV27 | CASSLSDRSDNYEQYF | TGTGCCAGCAGTTTATCGGACAGGAGTGATAACTACGAGCAGTACTTC
TRBD1 | TRBJ2-1 | - | TRBV30 | CAWSGGQVNEQFF | TGTGCCTGGAGTGGGGGACAGGTCAATGAGCAGTTCTTC
- | TRBJ2-5 | - | TRBV4-2 | CASSQQVNQETQYF | TGTGCCAGCAGCCAACAGGTGAACCAAGAGACCCAGTACTTC
- | TRBJ2-5 | - | TRBV4-1 | CASSQVMARGEETQYF | TGCGCCAGCAGCCAAGTGATGGCTCGCGGGGAAGAGACCCAGTACTTC
TRBD1 | TRBJ1-4 | - | TRBV6-5 | CATTTGEVTNEKLFF | TGTGCCACCACGACAGGGGAAGTGACTAATGAAAAACTGTTTTTT
- | TRBJ2-1 | - | TRBV7-9 | CASSSAGPYNEQFF | TGTGCCAGCAGCTCTGCGGGGCCCTACAATGAGCAGTTCTTC
- | TRBJ2-3 | - | TRBV5-1 | CASSLGADWRTDTQYF | TGCGCCAGCAGCTTGGGGGCGGATTGGCGCACAGATACGCAGTATTTT
TRBD2 | TRBJ2-3 | - | TRBV13 | CASSGIAGGSTDTQYF | TGTGCCAGCAGCGGGATAGCGGGGGGAAGCACAGATACGCAGTATTTT
TRBD1 | TRBJ1-5 | - | TRBV29-1 | CSVGQGANNQPQHF | TGCAGCGTTGGACAGGGGGCTAATAATCAGCCCCAGCATTTT
- | TRBJ2-1 | - | TRBV10-3 | CAISESLGVANEQFF | TGTGCCATCAGTGAGTCTTTGGGGGTGGCCAATGAGCAGTTCTTC
TRBD2 | TRBJ2-1 | few | TRBV30 | CAWLAGGYNEQFF | TGTGCCTGGCTAGCGGGGGGGTACAATGAGCAGTTCTTC
- | TRBJ2-1 | - | TRBV18 | CASSPSQGYNEQFF | TGTGCCAGCTCACCGTCCCAGGGATACAATGAGCAGTTCTTC
- | TRBJ2-7 | - | TRBV5-1 | CASRTRIPDGEQYF | TGCGCCAGCCGCACCAGAATACCTGATGGGGAGCAGTACTTC
TRBD1 | TRBJ1-1 | - | TRBV5-4 | CASSTRQGVNTEAFF | TGTGCCAGCAGCACTAGACAGGGGGTGAACACTGAAGCTTTCTTT
TRBD1 | TRBJ2-5 | - | TRBV5-4 | CASSLAGQGVTQYF | TGTGCCAGCAGCTTGGCCGGACAGGGAGTTACCCAGTACTTC
TRBD2 | TRBJ2-4 | few | TRBV2 | CASSDRGEICYF | TGTGCCAGCAGTGACCGGGGGGAGATCTGCTACTTC
TRBD1 | TRBJ2-5 | few | TRBV4-3 | CASSQEVGTGRMETQYF | TGCGCCAGCAGCCAAGAAGTTGGGACAGGGAGGATGGAGACCCAGTACTTC
- | TRBJ2-1 | - | TRBV5-1 | CASRQVSSYNEQFF | TGCGCCAGCCGTCAGGTGAGCTCCTACAATGAGCAGTTCTTC
- | TRBJ1-2 | - | TRBV30 | CAWIPEGNYGYTF | TGTGCCTGGATACCGGAGGGAAACTATGGCTACACCTTC
- | TRBJ2-7 | - | TRBV6-5 | CASSYSSVGSREQYF | TGTGCCAGCAGTTACTCGTCAGTTGGGTCTCGCGAGCAGTACTTC
- | TRBJ1-2 | - | TRBV23-1 | CASSRLRDYGYTF | TGCGCCAGCAGTCGTCTCAGGGACTATGGCTACACCTTC
TRBD1 | TRBJ1-1 | - | TRBV29-1 | CSVMGQRDGSEAFF | TGCAGCGTTATGGGACAGCGAGATGGGTCTGAAGCTTTCTTT
TRBD1 | TRBJ1-2 | - | TRBV4-1 | CASTQDREAEHLGYTF | TGCGCCAGCACCCAGGACAGGGAGGCGGAGCATCTTGGCTACACCTTC
- | TRBJ2-1 | - | TRBV5-1 | CASSPPGQGNNEQFF | TGCGCCAGCAGCCCCCCGGGACAAGGAAACAATGAGCAGTTCTTC
- | TRBJ2-2 | - | TRBV5-1 | CASSYGQPNTGELFF | TGCGCCAGCAGCTATGGACAACCGAACACCGGGGAGCTGTTTTTT
TRBD1 | TRBJ2-6 | - | TRBV4-2 | CASSQDPLAPGQSTSGANVLTF | TGTGCCAGCAGCCAAGATCCCCTTGCTCCGGGACAGAGCACCTCTGGGGCCAACGTCCTGACTTTC
- | TRBJ1-5 | - | TRBV7-2 | CASSLDGANQPQHF | TGTGCCAGCAGCTTAGACGGGGCCAATCAGCCCCAGCATTTT
TRBD1 | TRBJ2-1 | - | TRBV7-8 | CASSLAGTANNEQFF | TGTGCCAGCAGCTTAGCGGGGACAGCTAACAATGAGCAGTTCTTC